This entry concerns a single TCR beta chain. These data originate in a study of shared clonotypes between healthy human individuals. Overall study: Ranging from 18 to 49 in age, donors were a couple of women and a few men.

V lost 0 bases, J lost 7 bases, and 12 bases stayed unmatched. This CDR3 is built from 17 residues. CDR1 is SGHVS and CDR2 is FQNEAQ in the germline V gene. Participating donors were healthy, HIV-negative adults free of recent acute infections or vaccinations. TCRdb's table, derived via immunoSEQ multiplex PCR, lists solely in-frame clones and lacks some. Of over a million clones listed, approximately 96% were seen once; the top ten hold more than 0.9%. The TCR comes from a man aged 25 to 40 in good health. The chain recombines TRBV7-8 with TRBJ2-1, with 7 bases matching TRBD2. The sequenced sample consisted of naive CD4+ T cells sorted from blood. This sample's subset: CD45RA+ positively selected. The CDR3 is CASSLAMGGRKGNEQFF. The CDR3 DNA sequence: TGTGCCAGCAGCTTAGCGATGGGAGGGAGGAAAGGGAATGAGCAGTTCTTC.